This TCR beta chain was documented in a study of blood T cell repertoires in COVID-19. Study-wide background: The United States, Italy and Spain provided the acute and convalescent COVID-19 samples. The cDNA or gDNA used as material had been derived from T cells, B-cell-depleted T cells, or PBMCs.

V was cut by 2 bases and J by 8 bases, with 18 bases left in between. Germline V gene lookup returns CDR1 MDHEN and CDR2 SYDVKM. The CDR3 length is 15 residues. Per the authors' pipeline: Estimation of nucleated cell counts was performed using reference gene primer amplification. Measured with immunoSEQ multiplex PCR; TCRdb has only the in-frame clones, and not every one. The D gene and trimming were derived from the DNA, and the V and J assignments and clone size from that table. The top ten hold about 10% of the sample, which has approximately 89,000 clones, approximately 80% seen once. The TCR sequence derives from a woman aged 70 to 79 with active or convalescent COVID-19. The chain carries TRBV28 and TRBJ1-2; D unclear. Sequencing was done on a sample of peripheral blood. In DNA, the CDR3 is TGTGCCAGCAGTTTAAGCCAGGCACTTCCCGAAGGCTACACCTTC. Translating it yields CASSLSQALPEGYTF.